The sequence of this TCR beta chain was determined in a study of cytomegalovirus exposure and HLA in healthy donors. The PCR was carried out with 60 Vbeta primers and 13 Jbeta primers. Per the original data handling: Later, roughly 86 million unique TCR beta chains were counted in an analysis, and 8.5 million to 13 million of them were shared. The table came from immunoSEQ multiplex PCR; TCRdb's copy has only in-frame clones and leaves some out. From that table come the V and J calls and clone size; the DNA was used to work out D and trimming. The sample has about 110,000 clones, about 81% seen once. The TCR originated in a man aged 25-40 years in good health and CMV-seronegative. Sequenced: PBMCs.

The CDR3 DNA reads TGCAGCGTTGAAGCGGACTATTGGGAGCAGTTCTTC. Its translation: CSVEADYWEQFF. V gene TRBV29-1 combines with J gene TRBJ2-1, with TRBD2 as a possible D gene (6 bases). V dropped 1 base and J dropped 10 bases, with 11 bases sitting between them. CDR1 SQVTM and CDR2 ANQGSEA come from the germline V gene. The CDR3 is 12 residues long.